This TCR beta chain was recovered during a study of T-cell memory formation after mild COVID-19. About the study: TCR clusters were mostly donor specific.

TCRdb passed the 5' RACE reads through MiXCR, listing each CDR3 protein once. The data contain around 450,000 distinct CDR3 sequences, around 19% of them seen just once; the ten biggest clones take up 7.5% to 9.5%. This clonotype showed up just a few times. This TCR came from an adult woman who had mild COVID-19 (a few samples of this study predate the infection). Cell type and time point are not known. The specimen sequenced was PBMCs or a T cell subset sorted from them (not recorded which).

DNA of the CDR3: TGTGCCAGCAGTTACGTTGGCAGAGATAACAATGAGCAGTTCTTC. The encoded protein is CASSYVGRDNNEQFF. The genes are TRBV6-5 and TRBJ2-1; D uncertain. The CDR3 contains 15 residues. V shed 2 bases and J shed 5 bases, with 13 bases lying between them. CDR1 and CDR2 from the germline V gene are MNHEY and SVGAGI.